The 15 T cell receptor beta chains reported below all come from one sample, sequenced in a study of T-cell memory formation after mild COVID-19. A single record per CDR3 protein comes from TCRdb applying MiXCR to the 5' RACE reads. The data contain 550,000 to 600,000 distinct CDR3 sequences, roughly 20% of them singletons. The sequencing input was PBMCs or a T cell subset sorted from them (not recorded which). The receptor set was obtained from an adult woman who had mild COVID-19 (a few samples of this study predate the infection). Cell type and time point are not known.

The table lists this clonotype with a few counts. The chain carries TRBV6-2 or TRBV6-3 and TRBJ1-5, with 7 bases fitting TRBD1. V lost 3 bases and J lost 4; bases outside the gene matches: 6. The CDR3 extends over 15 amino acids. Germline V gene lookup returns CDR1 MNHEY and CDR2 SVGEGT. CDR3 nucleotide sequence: TGTGCCAGCAGTTATGGAGAACAGGGGAATCAGCCCCAGCATTTT. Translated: CASSYGEQGNQPQHF.

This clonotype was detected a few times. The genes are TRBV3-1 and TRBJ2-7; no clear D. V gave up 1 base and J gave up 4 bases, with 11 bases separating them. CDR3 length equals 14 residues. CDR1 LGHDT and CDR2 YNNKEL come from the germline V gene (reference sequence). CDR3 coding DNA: TGTGCCAGCAGCCAAGGTAGCATCGGTTACGAGCAGTACTTC. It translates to CASSQGSIGYEQYF.

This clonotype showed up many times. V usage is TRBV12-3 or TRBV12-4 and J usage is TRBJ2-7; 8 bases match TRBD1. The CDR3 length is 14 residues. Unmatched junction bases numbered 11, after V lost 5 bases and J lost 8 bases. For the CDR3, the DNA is TGTGCCAGCAGTCAGACAGGGGTTTCCTTGAAGCAGTACTTC. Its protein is CASSQTGVSLKQYF.

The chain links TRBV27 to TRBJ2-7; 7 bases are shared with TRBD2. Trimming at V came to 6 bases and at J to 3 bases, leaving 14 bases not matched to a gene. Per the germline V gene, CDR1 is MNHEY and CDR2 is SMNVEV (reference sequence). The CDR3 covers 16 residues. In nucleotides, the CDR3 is TGTGCCAGCAGACCGGGACTCAGCGGGGCTCACTACGAGCAGTACTTC. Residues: CASRPGLSGAHYEQYF.

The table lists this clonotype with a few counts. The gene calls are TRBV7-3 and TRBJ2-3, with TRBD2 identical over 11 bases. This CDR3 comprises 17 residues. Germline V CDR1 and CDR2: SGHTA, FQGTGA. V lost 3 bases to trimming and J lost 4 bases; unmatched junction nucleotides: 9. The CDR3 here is CASSLRIAGGLPDTQYF. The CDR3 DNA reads TGTGCCAGCAGCTTGAGGATAGCGGGAGGGCTGCCAGATACGCAGTATTTT.

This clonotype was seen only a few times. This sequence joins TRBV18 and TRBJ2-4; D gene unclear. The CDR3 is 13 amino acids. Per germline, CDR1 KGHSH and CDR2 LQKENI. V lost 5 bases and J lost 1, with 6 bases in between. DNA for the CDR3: TGTGCCAGCTCATCGGAGGCCAAAAACATTCAGTACTTC. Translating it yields CASSSEAKNIQYF.

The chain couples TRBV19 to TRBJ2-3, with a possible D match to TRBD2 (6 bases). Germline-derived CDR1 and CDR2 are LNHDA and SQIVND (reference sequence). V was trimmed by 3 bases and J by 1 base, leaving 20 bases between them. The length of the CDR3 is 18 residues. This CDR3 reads CASSISLARGRRTDTQYF. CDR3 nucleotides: TGTGCCAGTAGTATTTCCCTAGCGCGCGGGCGGCGCACAGATACGCAGTATTTT.

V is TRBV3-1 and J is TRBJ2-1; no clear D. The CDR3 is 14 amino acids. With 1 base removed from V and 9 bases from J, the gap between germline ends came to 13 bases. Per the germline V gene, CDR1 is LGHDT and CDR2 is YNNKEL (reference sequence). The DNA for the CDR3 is TGTGCCAGCAGCCAAGTCTTTCGGAATAGTGAGCAGTTCTTC. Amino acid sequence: CASSQVFRNSEQFF.

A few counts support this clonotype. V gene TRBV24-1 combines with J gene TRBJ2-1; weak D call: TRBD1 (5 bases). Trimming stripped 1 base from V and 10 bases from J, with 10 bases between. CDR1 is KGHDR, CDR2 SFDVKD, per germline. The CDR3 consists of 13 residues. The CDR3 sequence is CATSDFLQGEQFF. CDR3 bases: TGTGCCACCAGTGATTTTCTCCAGGGAGAGCAGTTCTTC.

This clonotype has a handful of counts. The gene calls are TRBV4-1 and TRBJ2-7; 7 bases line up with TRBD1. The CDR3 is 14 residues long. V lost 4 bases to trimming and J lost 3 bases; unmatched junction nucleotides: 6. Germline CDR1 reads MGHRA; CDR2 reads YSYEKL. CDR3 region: CASSPGTVFYEQYF. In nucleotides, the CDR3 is TGCGCCAGCAGCCCCGGGACAGTATTCTACGAGCAGTACTTC.

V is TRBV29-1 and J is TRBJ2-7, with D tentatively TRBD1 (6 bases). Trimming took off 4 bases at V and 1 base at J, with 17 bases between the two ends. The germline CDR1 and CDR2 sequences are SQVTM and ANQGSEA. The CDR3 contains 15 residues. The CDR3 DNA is TGCAGCGTTGTGGGTTTTGATAGGGGGTCCTACGAGCAGTACTTC. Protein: CSVVGFDRGSYEQYF.

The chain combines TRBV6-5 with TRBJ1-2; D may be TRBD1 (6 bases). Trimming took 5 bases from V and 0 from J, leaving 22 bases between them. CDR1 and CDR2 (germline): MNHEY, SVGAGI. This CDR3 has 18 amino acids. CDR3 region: CASSPTRGALSSNYGYTF. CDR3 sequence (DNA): TGTGCCAGCAGTCCCACCCGGGGGGCGCTTTCCTCTAACTATGGCTACACCTTC.

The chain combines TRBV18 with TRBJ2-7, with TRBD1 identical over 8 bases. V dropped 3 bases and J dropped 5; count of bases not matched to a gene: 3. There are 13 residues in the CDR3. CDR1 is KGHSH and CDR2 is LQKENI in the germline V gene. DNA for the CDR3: TGTGCCAGCTCACCGATACAGGGGGACGAGCAGTACTTC. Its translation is CASSPIQGDEQYF.

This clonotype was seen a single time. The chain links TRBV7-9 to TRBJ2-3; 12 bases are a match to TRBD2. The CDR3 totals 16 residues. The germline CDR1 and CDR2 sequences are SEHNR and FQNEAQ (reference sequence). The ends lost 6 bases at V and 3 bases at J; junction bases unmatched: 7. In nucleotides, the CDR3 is TGTGCCAGCAGTCCTTGGCTAGCGGGAGGGACAGATACGCAGTATTTT. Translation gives CASSPWLAGGTDTQYF.

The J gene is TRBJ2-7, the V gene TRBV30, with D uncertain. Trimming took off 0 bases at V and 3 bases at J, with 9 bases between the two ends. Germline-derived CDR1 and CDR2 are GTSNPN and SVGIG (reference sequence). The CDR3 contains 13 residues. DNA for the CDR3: TGTGCCTGGAGTGTAAACATAATCTACGAGCAGTACTTC. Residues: CAWSVNIIYEQYF.